This entry lists 2 T cell receptor beta chains sequenced from one sample in a study of CD8 T cells in Susac syndrome (dated by TCRdb to between 2018 and 2021). Library creation used the immunoSEQ multiplex PCR assay. RNA was extracted with the RNeasy kit and 0.5 to 1 ug was reverse transcribed using random hexamers. Using fastp at Q25 and MiXCR, TCRdb reprocessed the public reads and kept productive beta chains. Rows merge per CDR3 protein into single entries with the most common DNA and genes. This sample holds around 200,000 distinct CDR3 sequences; about 95% were observed only once. Of the sample, approximately 0.1% falls within the top ten clones. Sequencing was performed on CD4+ T cells from PBMCs. These receptors were collected from a human donor in good health.

V gene TRBV29-1 combines with J gene TRBJ2-3; no reliable D call. Germline V gives CDR1 SQVTM, CDR2 ANQGSEA. This CDR3 region has 13 residues. Between the trimmed V and J ends, which lost 3 bases and 2 bases, there was a span of 9 bases. CDR3 sequence: CSVDRFATDTQYF. DNA for the CDR3: TGCAGCGTTGATCGGTTCGCCACAGATACGCAGTATTTT.

The DNA for the CDR3 is TGTGCCAGCAGCCAACAGGGAGCGGGCACAGATACGCAGTATTTT. This encodes CASSQQGAGTDTQYF. The chain is built from TRBV6-5 and TRBJ2-3, with TRBD1 as a possible D gene (6 bases). With 6 bases removed from V and 1 base from J, the gap between germline ends came to 14 bases. Looked up from germline, CDR1 is MNHEY and CDR2 is SVGAGI. CDR3 length: 15 residues.